This TCR beta chain was obtained from a study of OX40 agonist ivuxolimab in advanced cancers. TCRdb's copy holds only in-frame clones and misses some; the assay was immunoSEQ multiplex PCR. This sample has 76,000 or so clones, with 70% to 90% found just once. Enrollment shut out patients with autoimmune disease history or systemic immunosuppression. This CDR3 is built from 15 residues. Germline loops: CDR1 ENHRY, CDR2 SYGVKD. Trimming cost V 0 bases and J 12 bases, with 15 bases left between them. J is TRBJ2-6 and V is TRBV10-3; D is uncertain. The TCR was taken from an adult with an advanced solid tumor such as melanoma, head and neck, liver or kidney cancer. The sample in question was CD4+ or CD8+ T cells sorted from blood, obtained in a trial of the OX40 agonist ivuxolimab. CDR3 amino acids: CAISESGDARGVLTF. The CDR3 DNA sequence: TGTGCCATCAGTGAGTCTGGAGACGCCCGCGGCGTCCTGACTTTC.